The 10 T cell receptor beta chains reported below all come from one sample, sequenced in a study of cytomegalovirus exposure and HLA in healthy donors. Researchers ran the PCR with 60 Vbeta and 13 Jbeta primers. The method was immunoSEQ multiplex PCR; TCRdb's version includes in-frame clones alone and lacks a portion of them. The table lists around 150,000 clones, approximately 80% of them singletons. Input material: PBMCs. The receptors stem from a woman aged 25 to 39 in good health and CMV-seropositive.

This clone was found a few times. The genes are TRBV7-2 and TRBJ2-4, with a weak D call TRBD1 (6 bases). The CDR3 is made up of 15 amino acids. Trimming cost V 1 base and J 8 bases, with 15 bases left between them. CDR1 SGHTA and CDR2 FQGNSA come from the germline V gene. CDR3 sequence (DNA): TGTGCCAGCAGCTTAGAGGGCGGCAGGGGAGACATTCAGTACTTC. This encodes CASSLEGGRGDIQYF.

The chain employs TRBV5-1 and TRBJ2-3, with D tentatively TRBD2 (6 bases). Germline V gene sequence: CDR1 SGHRS, CDR2 YFSETQ. CDR3 length equals 15 residues. V was clipped by 4 bases and J by 5 bases, with 17 bases between them. CDR3 in amino acids: CASSPGDGAGDTQYF. The CDR3, as DNA: TGCGCCAGCAGCCCGGGGGATGGGGCAGGAGATACGCAGTATTTT.

This clone was seen more than once but under ten times. V gene TRBV25-1 combines with J gene TRBJ1-2, with D uncertain. There are 13 residues in the CDR3. V was clipped by 4 bases and J by 2 bases, with 8 bases between them. The germline V gene encodes CDR1 MGHDK and CDR2 SYGVNS. CDR3: CASSVSRNYGYTF. CDR3 DNA sequence: TGTGCCAGCAGTGTTTCCAGGAACTATGGCTACACCTTC.

This clone was seen once. The chain is built from TRBV5-1 and TRBJ2-1; D is unclear. Trimming removed 0 bases from V and 7 bases from J, with 14 bases in between. The CDR3 runs to 15 residues. Per germline, CDR1 SGHRS and CDR2 YFSETQ. In nucleotides, the CDR3 is TGCGCCAGCAGCTTGGAGTACGCGCCCCTAAATGAGCAGTTCTTC. It translates to CASSLEYAPLNEQFF.

The rearrangement links TRBV7-6 to TRBJ2-2, with TRBD1 matching over 7 bases. CDR3 length equals 17 residues. With V trimmed by 1 base and J by 4 bases, 9 bases remained unmatched. Germline assignment: CDR1 SGHVS and CDR2 FNYEAQ. In nucleotides, the CDR3 is TGTGCCAGCAGCTTAGAGGGGGCAGTCCTGGGCACCGGGGAGCTGTTTTTT. Protein sequence: CASSLEGAVLGTGELFF.

This chain links TRBV7-3 with TRBJ1-6; D not resolved. The CDR3 contains 16 residues. From germline, CDR1 is SGHTA and CDR2 FQGTGA. Trimming left V 5 bases short and J 7 bases short, with 18 bases between. The chain's CDR3 is CASSMTGPPGNSPLHF. The CDR3 DNA reads as TGTGCCAGCAGCATGACGGGCCCCCCGGGGAATTCACCCCTCCACTTT.

V usage is TRBV7-3 and J usage is TRBJ1-6, with 8 positions matching TRBD1. The CDR3 covers 16 residues. V dropped 1 base and J dropped 8; count of bases not matched to a gene: 7. From germline, CDR1 is SGHTA and CDR2 FQGTGA. Here the CDR3 DNA reads TGTGCCAGCAGCTTAATGGCGCAGGGGGCAGATTCACCCCTCCACTTT. Amino acid sequence: CASSLMAQGADSPLHF.

To note about this clone: The junction does not match germline at one end; this may be a read error. The J gene is TRBJ1-1, the V gene TRBV7-9; the D is unclear. The CDR3 totals 12 residues. Germline lookup yields CDR1 SEHNR and CDR2 FQNEAQ (reference sequence). CDR3 loop: CSSSLVDTEAFF. The CDR3 DNA follows: TGTTCCAGCAGCTTAGTCGACACTGAAGCTTTCTTT.

V usage is TRBV5-6 and J usage is TRBJ1-3; a weak D match, TRBD1 (5 bases). The CDR3 has 16 amino acids. Germline V gene data show CDR1 as SGHDT and CDR2 as YYEEEE. The V end lost 4 bases, the J end lost 0 bases, and 14 bases lay between the germline ends. Written as DNA, the CDR3 is TGTGCCAGCAGCCAGGGACTTACTAGCTCTGGAAACACCATATATTTT. Translating it yields CASSQGLTSSGNTIYF.

The CDR3 DNA reads as TGTGCCAGCAGCTTAGCTGGGGCCAACGAGCAGTACTTC. It yields the protein CASSLAGANEQYF. This chain uses TRBV7-9 with TRBJ2-7; D may be TRBD1 (5 bases). The CDR3 has 13 amino acids. V was trimmed by 0 bases and J by 5 bases, leaving 8 bases between them. Germline V CDR1 and CDR2: SEHNR, FQNEAQ (reference sequence).